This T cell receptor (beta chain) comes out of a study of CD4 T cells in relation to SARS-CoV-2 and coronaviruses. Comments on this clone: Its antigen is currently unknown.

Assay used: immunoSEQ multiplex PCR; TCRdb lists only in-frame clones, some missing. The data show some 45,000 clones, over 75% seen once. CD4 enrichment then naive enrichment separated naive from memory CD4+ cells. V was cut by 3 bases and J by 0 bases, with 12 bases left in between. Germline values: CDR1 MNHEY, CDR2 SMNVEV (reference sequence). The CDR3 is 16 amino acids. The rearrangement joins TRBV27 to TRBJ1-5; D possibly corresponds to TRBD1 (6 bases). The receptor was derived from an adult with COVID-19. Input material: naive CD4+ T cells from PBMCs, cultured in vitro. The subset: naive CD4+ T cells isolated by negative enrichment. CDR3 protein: CASSFQGTDSNQPQHF. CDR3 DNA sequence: TGTGCCAGCAGTTTTCAGGGGACCGATAGCAATCAGCCCCAGCATTTT.